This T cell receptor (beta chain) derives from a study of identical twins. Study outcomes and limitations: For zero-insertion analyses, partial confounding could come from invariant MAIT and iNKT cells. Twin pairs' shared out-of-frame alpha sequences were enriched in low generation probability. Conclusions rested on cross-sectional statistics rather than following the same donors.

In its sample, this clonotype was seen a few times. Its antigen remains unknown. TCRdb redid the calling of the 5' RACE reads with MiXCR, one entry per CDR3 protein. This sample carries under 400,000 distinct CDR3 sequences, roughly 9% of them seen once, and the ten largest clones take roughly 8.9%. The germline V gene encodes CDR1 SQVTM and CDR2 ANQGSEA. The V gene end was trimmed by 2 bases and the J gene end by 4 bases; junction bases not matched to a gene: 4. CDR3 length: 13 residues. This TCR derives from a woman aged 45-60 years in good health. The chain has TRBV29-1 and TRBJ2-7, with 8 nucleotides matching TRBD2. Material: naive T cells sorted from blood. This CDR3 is CSVEREGTYEQYF. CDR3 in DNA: TGCAGCGTTGAACGGGAGGGCACTTACGAGCAGTACTTC.